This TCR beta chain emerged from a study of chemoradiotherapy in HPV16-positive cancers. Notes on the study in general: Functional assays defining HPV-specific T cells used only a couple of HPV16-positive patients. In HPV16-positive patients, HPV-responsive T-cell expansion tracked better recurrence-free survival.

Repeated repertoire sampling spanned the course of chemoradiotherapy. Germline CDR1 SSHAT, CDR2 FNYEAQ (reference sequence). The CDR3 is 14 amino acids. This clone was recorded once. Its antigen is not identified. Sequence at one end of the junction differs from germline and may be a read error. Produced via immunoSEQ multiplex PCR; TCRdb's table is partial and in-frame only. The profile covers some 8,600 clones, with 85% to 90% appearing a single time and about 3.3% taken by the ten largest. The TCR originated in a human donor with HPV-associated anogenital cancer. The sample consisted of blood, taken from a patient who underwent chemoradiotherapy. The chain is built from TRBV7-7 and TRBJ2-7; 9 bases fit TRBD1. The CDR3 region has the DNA TGTGCTAGCAGCCCGGGACAGGGAATGAGCGAGCAGTACTTC. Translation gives CASSPGQGMSEQYF. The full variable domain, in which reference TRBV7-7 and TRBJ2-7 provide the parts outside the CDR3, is GAGVSQSPRYKVTKRGQDVTLRCDPISSHATLYWYQQALGQGPEFLTYFNYEAQPDKSGLPSDRFSAERPEGSISTLTIQRTEQRDSAMYRCASSPGQGMSEQYFGPGTRLTVT.